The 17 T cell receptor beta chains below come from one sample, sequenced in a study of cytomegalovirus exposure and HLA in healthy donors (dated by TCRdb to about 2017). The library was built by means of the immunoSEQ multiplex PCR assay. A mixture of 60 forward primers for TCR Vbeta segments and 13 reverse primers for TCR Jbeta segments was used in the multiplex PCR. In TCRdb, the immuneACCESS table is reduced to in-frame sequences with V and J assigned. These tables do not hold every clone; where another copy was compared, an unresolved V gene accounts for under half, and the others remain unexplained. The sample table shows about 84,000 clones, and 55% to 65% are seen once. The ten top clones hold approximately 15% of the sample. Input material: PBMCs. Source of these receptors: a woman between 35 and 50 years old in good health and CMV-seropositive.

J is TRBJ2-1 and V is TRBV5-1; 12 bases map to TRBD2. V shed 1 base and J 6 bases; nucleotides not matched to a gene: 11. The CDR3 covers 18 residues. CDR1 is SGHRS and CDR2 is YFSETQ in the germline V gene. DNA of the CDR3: TGCGCCAGCAGCTTGAAGGTGCCTAGCGGGAGGGGGGCCAATGAGCAGTTCTTC. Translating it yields CASSLKVPSGRGANEQFF.

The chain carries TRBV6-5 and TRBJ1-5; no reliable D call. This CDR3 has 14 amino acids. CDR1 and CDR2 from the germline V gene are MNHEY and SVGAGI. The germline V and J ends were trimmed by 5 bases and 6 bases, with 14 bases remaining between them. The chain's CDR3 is CASSPPGTSQPQHF. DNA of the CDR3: TGTGCCAGCAGTCCCCCGGGTACGAGTCAGCCCCAGCATTTT.

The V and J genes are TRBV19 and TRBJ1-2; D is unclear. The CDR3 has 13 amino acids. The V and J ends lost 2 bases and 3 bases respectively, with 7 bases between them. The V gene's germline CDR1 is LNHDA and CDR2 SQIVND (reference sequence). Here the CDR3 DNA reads TGTGCCAGTAGTATAAGTAGTGACTATGGCTACACCTTC. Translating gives CASSISSDYGYTF.

CDR3 residues: CASSQDWHEPYEQYF. The CDR3, as DNA: TGCGCCAGCAGCCAAGATTGGCACGAACCCTACGAGCAGTACTTC. This chain connects TRBV4-3 to TRBJ2-7; D unclear. Germline V gene lookup returns CDR1 LGHNA and CDR2 YSLEER. The CDR3 contains 15 residues. V was shortened by 0 bases and J by 2 bases, with 11 bases between the two germline ends.

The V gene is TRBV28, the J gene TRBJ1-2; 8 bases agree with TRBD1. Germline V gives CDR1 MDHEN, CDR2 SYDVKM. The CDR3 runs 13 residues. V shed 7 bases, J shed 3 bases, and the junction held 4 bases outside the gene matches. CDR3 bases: TGTGCCAGCATACCAGGGGGCGACTATGGCTACACCTTC. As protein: CASIPGGDYGYTF.

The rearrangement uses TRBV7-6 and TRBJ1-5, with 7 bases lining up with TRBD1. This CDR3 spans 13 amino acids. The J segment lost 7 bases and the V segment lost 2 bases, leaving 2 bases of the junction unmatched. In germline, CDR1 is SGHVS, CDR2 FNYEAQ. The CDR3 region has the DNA TGTGCCAGCAGCTTACAGGGGGGACAGCCCCAGCATTTT. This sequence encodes CASSLQGGQPQHF.

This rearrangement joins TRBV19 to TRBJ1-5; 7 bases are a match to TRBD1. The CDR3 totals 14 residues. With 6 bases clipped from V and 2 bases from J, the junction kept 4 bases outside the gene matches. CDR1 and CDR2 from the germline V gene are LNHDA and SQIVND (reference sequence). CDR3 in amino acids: CASSGQAGNQPQHF. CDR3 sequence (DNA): TGTGCCAGTAGCGGACAGGCGGGCAATCAGCCCCAGCATTTT. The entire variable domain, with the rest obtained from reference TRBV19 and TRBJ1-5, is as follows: DGGITQSPKYLFRKEGQNVTLSCEQNLNHDAMYWYRQDPGQGLRLIYYSQIVNDFQKGDIAEGYSVSREKKESFPLTVTSAQKNPTAFYLCASSGQAGNQPQHFGDGTRLSIL.

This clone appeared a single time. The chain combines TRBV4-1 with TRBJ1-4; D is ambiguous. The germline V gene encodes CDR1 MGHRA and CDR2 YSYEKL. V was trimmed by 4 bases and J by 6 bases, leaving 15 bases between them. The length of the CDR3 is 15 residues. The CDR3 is CASSRRPAGDEKLFF. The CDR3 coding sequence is TGCGCCAGCAGCCGCCGCCCTGCCGGGGATGAAAAACTGTTTTTT.

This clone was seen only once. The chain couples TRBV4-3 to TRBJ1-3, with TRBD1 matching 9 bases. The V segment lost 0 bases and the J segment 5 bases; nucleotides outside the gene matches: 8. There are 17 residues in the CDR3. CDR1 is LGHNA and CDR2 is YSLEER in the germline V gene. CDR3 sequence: CASSQETGGTGRNTIYF. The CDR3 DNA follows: TGCGCCAGCAGCCAAGAAACGGGCGGGACAGGGAGAAACACCATATATTTT.

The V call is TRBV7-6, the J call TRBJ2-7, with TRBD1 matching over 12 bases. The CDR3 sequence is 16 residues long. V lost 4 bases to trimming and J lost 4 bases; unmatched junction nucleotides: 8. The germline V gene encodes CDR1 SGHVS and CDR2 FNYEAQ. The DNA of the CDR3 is TGTGCCAGCAGCTCTTTGGGACAGGGGGCTTGGTACGAGCAGTACTTC. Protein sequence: CASSSLGQGAWYEQYF.

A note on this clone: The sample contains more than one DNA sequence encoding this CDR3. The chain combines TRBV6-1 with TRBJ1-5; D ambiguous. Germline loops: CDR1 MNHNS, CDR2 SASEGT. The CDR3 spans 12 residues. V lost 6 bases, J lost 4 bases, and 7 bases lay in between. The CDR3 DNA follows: TGTGCCAGCAGGCTACCTAATCAGCCCCAGCATTTT. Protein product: CASRLPNQPQHF.

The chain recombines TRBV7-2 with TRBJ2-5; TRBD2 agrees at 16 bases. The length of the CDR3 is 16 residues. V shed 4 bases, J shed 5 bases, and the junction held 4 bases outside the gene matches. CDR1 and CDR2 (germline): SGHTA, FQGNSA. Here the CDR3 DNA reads TGTGCCAGCAGCTCCCAGGGACTAGCGGGAGGGGAGACCCAGTACTTC. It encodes CASSSQGLAGGETQYF.

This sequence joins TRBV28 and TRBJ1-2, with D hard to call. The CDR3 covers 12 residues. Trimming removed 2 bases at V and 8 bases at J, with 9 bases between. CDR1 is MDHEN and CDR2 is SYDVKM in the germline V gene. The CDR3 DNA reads TGTGCCAGCAGTTTAGGGGAGGGCGGCTACACCTTC. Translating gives CASSLGEGGYTF.

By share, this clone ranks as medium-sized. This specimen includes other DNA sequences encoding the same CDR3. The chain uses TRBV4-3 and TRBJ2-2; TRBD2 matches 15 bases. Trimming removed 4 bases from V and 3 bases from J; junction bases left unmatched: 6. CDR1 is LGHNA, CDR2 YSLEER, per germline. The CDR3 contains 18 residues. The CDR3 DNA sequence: TGCGCCAGCAGCCCAGGACTAGCGGGAGGGCCGGACACCGGGGAGCTGTTTTTT. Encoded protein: CASSPGLAGGPDTGELFF.

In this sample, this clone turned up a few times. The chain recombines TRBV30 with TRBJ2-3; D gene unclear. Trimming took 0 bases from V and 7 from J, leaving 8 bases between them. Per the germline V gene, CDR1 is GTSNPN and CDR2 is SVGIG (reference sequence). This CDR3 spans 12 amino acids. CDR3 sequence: CAWSVSIYTQYF. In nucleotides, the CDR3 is TGTGCCTGGAGTGTAAGCATTTATACGCAGTATTTT. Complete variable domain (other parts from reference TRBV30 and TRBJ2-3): SQTIHQWPATLVQPVGSPLSLECTVEGTSNPNLYWYRQAAGRGLQLLFYSVGIGQISSEVPQNLSASRPQDRQFILSSKKLLLSDSGFYLCAWSVSIYTQYFGPGTRLTVL.

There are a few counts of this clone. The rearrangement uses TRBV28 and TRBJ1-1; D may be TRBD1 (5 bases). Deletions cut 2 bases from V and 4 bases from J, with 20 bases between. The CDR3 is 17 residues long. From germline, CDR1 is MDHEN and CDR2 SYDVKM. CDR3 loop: CASSLRRERDLGTEAFF. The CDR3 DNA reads TGTGCCAGCAGTTTAAGGCGGGAGAGGGACTTAGGCACTGAAGCTTTCTTT.

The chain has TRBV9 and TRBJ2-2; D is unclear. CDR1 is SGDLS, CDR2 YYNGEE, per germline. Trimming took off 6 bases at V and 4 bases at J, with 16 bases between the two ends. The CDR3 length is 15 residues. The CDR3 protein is CASTLFASSTGELFF. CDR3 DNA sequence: TGTGCCAGCACCCTATTCGCTTCCTCCACCGGGGAGCTGTTTTTT. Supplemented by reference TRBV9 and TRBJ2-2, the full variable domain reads DSGVTQTPKHLITATGQRVTLRCSPRSGDLSVYWYQQSLDQGLQFLIQYYNGEERAKGNILERFSAQQFPDLHSELNLSSLELGDSALYFCASTLFASSTGELFFGEGSRLTVL.